Given below is one TCR delta chain in context. Its antigen is not identified. This entry comes from a study of Vδ1+ human thymocytes. The CDR3 covers 15 residues. The V and J ends lost 0 bases and 7 bases, in that order; junction bases with no gene match: 6. In germline, CDR1 is TSWWSYY, CDR2 QGS. Thymocytes were sorted as CD3+ TCRVdelta1+ TCRVdelta2- after alphabeta T cell depletion. Sorted Vdelta1+ thymocytes were about 96% to 99.6% pure. The template was reverse-transcribed extracted RNA. Pooled V-gene forward primers with one constant-region reverse primer generated the CDR3 amplicons by multiplex PCR. TCRdb reprocessed the multiplex PCR reads through CATT. The sample includes more than 50,000 delta-chain clones, about 15% of them seen just once. Study-wide results and caveats: Despite high sort purity, approximately 20% of thymic T cell receptor delta sequences were Vdelta2. Highly polyclonal TRG and TRD repertoires with Gaussian CDR3 length distributions appeared in thymus.

V gene TRDV1 combines with J gene TRDJ1; 9 bases map to TRDD3. The clonotype was recovered from a girl in the first two years of life who had congenital heart surgery. Sequenced input: Vdelta1+ gamma-delta thymocytes from the thymus. Subset of the sample: FACS-sorted CD3+ TCRalphabeta- TCRVdelta1+ TCRVdelta2- thymocytes. The CDR3 sequence is CALGELNWGSFKLIF. Here the CDR3 DNA reads TGTGCTCTTGGGGAACTGAACTGGGGGAGCTTTAAACTCATCTTT.